One and the same sample provided the 18 T cell receptor beta chains below, sequenced in a study of early stage breast cancer tumors. This table comes from immunoSEQ multiplex PCR, and its TCRdb copy is limited to in-frame clones, with some not included. Of approximately 4,800 clones in the sample, about 55% were seen once. The sample taken for sequencing was breast tumor tissue. The receptors were gathered from a person aged 45 to 60 with breast cancer.

V usage is TRBV19 and J usage is TRBJ1-2, with D unresolved. The CDR3 runs 13 residues. V lost 1 base and J 4 bases, leaving 7 bases between the germline ends. Per germline, CDR1 LNHDA and CDR2 SQIVND (reference sequence). CDR3 sequence (DNA): TGTGCCAGTAGTATAGGGTATTCCTATGGCTACACCTTC. It codes for CASSIGYSYGYTF.

This clone was picked up a small number of times. V and J are TRBV6-5 and TRBJ2-2; the D gene is possibly TRBD2 (5 bases). The CDR3 has 12 amino acids. Trimming shortened V by 6 bases and J by 7 bases, and 9 bases separated the two germline ends. The germline gives CDR1 MNHEY, CDR2 SVGAGI. The CDR3 DNA reads as TGTGCCAGCAGCCAAACTAGCGGGGAGCTGTTTTTT. Protein: CASSQTSGELFF.

The chain has TRBV23-1 and TRBJ2-7; weak D call: TRBD1 (6 bases). TRBV23-1 belongs to the ORF category, with a function that is uncertain. The CDR3 has 15 residues. Trimming removed 6 bases at V and 1 base at J, with 16 bases between. CDR3 region: CASSPRRQASYEQYV. The CDR3 coding sequence is TGCGCCAGCAGCCCACGGAGACAGGCATCCTACGAGCAGTACGTC.

The chain carries TRBV6-1 and TRBJ2-6; D is perhaps TRBD1 or TRBD2 (5 bases each). Germline loops: CDR1 MNHNS, CDR2 SASEGT. V lost 1 base and J lost 1, with 5 bases in between. The CDR3 runs to 15 residues. CDR3: CASSEGGSGANVLTF. The CDR3 DNA reads as TGTGCCAGCAGTGAAGGGGGGTCTGGGGCCAACGTCCTGACTTTC.

The rearrangement uses TRBV7-2 and TRBJ2-3, with TRBD2 matching over 11 bases. The CDR3 has 15 amino acids. The V gene's germline CDR1 is SGHTA and CDR2 FQGNSA. With V trimmed by 8 bases and J by 8 bases, 12 bases remained unmatched. The CDR3, as DNA: TGTGCCAGCCAAGCTAGCGGGGGGCCGTCTGGTACGCAGTATTTT. As protein: CASQASGGPSGTQYF.

V and J are TRBV12-5 and TRBJ2-7, with TRBD1 matching 7 bases. The CDR3 consists of 13 residues. The V and J ends lost 6 bases and 2 bases, in that order; junction bases with no gene match: 4. Germline loops: CDR1 LGHNT, CDR2 FRNRAP. In DNA, the CDR3 is TGTGCTAGTGGGAGGGACAGAGCCTACGAGCAGTACTTC. Amino acids: CASGRDRAYEQYF.

This clone was detected a few times. V usage is TRBV10-1 and J usage is TRBJ2-7; possibly TRBD1 for D (6 bases). Germline CDR1 is WNHNN and CDR2 is SYGVQD (reference sequence). V lost 9 bases to trimming and J lost 9 bases, with 21 bases between them. The CDR3 extends over 13 amino acids. CDR3 sequence: CARRGRPSGVQYV. In nucleotides, the CDR3 is TGCGCCAGGAGGGGCAGGCCGTCAGGGGTGCAGTACGTC.

V and J are TRBV9 and TRBJ2-2, with a tentative D call TRBD2 (6 bases). Trimming took 0 bases from V and 6 from J, leaving 18 bases between them. Germline values: CDR1 SGDLS, CDR2 YYNGEE. The CDR3 runs to 17 residues. DNA of the CDR3: TGTGCCAGCAGCGTAGTTGATGCGGGGAGAGCGGCCGGGGAGCTGTTTTTT. Translation: CASSVVDAGRAAGELFF.

This clone was found a few times. CDR3 protein: CASSLAVGTSNQSYEQYF. CDR3 sequence (DNA): TGTGCCAGCAGCTTGGCCGTAGGGACTAGCAATCAATCCTACGAGCAGTACTTC. The chain joins TRBV5-4 to TRBJ2-7; TRBD2 aligns across 9 bases. Germline V lookup: CDR1 SGHNT, CDR2 YYREEE (reference sequence). The ends lost 0 bases at V and 1 base at J; junction bases unmatched: 11. CDR3 length equals 18 residues.

This chain joins TRBV6-5 and TRBJ1-2, with D maybe TRBD1 (6 bases). The germline V gene encodes CDR1 MNHEY and CDR2 SVGAGI. The length of the CDR3 is 14 residues. Trimming cost V 5 bases and J 4 bases, with 14 bases left between them. CDR3 region: CASSAGGAGYGYTF. The CDR3 region has the DNA TGTGCCAGCAGTGCGGGGGGCGCAGGCTATGGCTACACCTTC.

In the case of this clone: Here the CDR3 omits its conserved ending phenylalanine or tryptophan, so a read error is the likely source. This rearrangement joins TRBV19 to TRBJ1-1; no reliable D call. In germline, CDR1 is LNHDA, CDR2 SQIVND (reference sequence). V was clipped by 1 base and J by 2 bases, with 14 bases between them. There are 16 residues in the CDR3. This chain's CDR3 is CASSIVGRQDNTEAFL. The CDR3 bases are TGTGCCAGTAGTATAGTCGGCCGGCAGGACAACACTGAAGCTTTCCTT.

This clone has more than one count but fewer than ten. The chain combines TRBV7-8 with TRBJ1-6, with D possibly TRBD1 on 5 matching bases. Trimming removed 3 bases from V and 1 base from J, with 16 bases in between. The CDR3 has 18 residues. Germline-derived CDR1 and CDR2 are SGHVS and FQNEAQ. CDR3 DNA: TGTGCCAGCAGCTTTCGGGGGGATCGGCAATCCTATAATTCACCCCTCCACTTT. As protein: CASSFRGDRQSYNSPLHF.

The V and J genes are TRBV6-1 and TRBJ1-2, with 9 bases matching TRBD1. Germline CDR1 reads MNHNS; CDR2 reads SASEGT. The CDR3 is 13 amino acids. Trimming cost V 8 bases and J 5 bases; bases outside gene matches: 6. The CDR3 DNA reads TGTGCCAGCGGGACAGGGCACCTGTATGGCTACACCTTC. This sequence encodes CASGTGHLYGYTF.

The V and J genes are TRBV2 and TRBJ2-5; TRBD1 aligns across 8 bases. Trimming at V came to 9 bases and at J to 4 bases, leaving 10 bases not matched to a gene. This CDR3 has 14 amino acids. Germline CDR1 and CDR2: SNHLY and FYNNEI. In nucleotides, the CDR3 is TGTGCCAGTTGTACAGGGGGTTGGAGAGAGACCCAGTACTTC. This encodes CASCTGGWRETQYF.

This clone was recorded a few times. The V and J genes are TRBV5-4 and TRBJ2-7; 9 bases match TRBD1. After removal of 0 bases from V and 1 base from J, the junction contained 5 bases not matched to a gene. This CDR3 is built from 16 residues. CDR1 SGHNT and CDR2 YYREEE come from the germline V gene (reference sequence). CDR3 sequence reads: CASSLARGTGSYEQYF. In nucleotides, the CDR3 is TGTGCCAGCAGCTTGGCCAGGGGGACAGGGTCCTACGAGCAGTACTTC.

This clone was seen only a few times. The rearrangement links TRBV7-2 to TRBJ2-5; D is unclear. Trimming took off 5 bases at V and 13 bases at J, with 14 bases between the two ends. The V gene's germline CDR1 is SGHTA and CDR2 FQGNSA. The length of the CDR3 is 11 residues. The CDR3 here is CASSPRTLLYF. Here the CDR3 DNA reads TGTGCCAGCAGCCCCCGGACGCTATTGTACTTC.

V is TRBV11-2 and J is TRBJ2-5; D may be TRBD1 (5 bases). The germline CDR1 and CDR2 sequences are SGHAT and FQNNGV. The germline V and J ends were trimmed by 2 bases and 5 bases, with 15 bases remaining between them. The CDR3 has 15 residues. CDR3 in amino acids: CASSLRQGDRETQYF. The CDR3 DNA follows: TGTGCCAGCAGCTTAAGGCAGGGCGATCGTGAGACCCAGTACTTC.

The chain combines TRBV19 with TRBJ2-5; 10 bases match TRBD2. Germline CDR1 is LNHDA and CDR2 is SQIVND (reference sequence). The CDR3 covers 16 residues. The V and J ends lost 1 base and 1 base, in that order; junction bases with no gene match: 3. CDR3 DNA: TGTGCCAGTAGTATAGTGGCTAGCGGGGGCCAAGAGACCCAGTACTTC. Protein product: CASSIVASGGQETQYF.